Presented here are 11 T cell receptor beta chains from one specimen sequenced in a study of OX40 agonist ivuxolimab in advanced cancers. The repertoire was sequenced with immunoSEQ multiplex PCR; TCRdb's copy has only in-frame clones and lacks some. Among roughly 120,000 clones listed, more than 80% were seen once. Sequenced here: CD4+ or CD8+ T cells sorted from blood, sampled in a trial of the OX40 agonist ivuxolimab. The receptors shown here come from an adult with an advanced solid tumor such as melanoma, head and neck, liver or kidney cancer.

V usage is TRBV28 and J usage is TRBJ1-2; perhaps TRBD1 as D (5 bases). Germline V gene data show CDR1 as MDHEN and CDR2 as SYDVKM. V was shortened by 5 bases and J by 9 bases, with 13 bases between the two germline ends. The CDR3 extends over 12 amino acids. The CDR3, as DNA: TGTGCCAGCAGTCCCCGGGACGACCGCTACACCTTC. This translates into CASSPRDDRYTF.

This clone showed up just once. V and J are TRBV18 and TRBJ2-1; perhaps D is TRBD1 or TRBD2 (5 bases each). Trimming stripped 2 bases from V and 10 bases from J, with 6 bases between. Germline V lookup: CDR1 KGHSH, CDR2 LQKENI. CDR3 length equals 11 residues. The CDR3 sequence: CASSPGGEQFF. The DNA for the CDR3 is TGTGCCAGCTCACCAGGGGGAGAGCAGTTCTTC.

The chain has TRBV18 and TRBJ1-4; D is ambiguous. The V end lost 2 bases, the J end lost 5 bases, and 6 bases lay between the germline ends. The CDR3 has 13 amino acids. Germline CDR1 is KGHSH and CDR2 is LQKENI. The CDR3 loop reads CASSPGQNEKLFF. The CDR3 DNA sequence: TGTGCCAGCTCACCAGGGCAGAATGAAAAACTGTTTTTT.

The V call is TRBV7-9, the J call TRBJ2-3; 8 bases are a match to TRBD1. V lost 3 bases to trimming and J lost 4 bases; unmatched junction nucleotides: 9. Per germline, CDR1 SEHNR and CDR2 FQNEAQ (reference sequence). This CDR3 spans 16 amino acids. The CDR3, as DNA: TGTGCCAGCAGCTTCTTAGGACAGGGTGAATCAGATACGCAGTATTTT. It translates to CASSFLGQGESDTQYF. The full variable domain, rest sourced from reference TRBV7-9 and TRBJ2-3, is DTGVSQNPRHKITKRGQNVTFRCDPISEHNRLYWYRQTLGQGPEFLTYFQNEAQLEKSRLLSDRFSAERPKGSFSTLEIQRTEQGDSAMYLCASSFLGQGESDTQYFGPGTRLTVL.

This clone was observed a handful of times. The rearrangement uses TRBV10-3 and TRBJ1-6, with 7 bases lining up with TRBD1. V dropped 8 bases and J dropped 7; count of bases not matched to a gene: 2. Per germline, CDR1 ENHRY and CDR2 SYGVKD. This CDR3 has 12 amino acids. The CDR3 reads CAIRDSNSPLHF. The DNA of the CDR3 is TGTGCCATCCGGGACAGCAATTCACCCCTCCACTTT.

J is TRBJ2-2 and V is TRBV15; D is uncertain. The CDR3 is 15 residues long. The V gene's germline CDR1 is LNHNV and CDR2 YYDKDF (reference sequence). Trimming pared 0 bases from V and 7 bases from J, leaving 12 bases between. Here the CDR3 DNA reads TGTGCCACCAGCAGAGAACCTTCTCCCCTCGGGGAGCTGTTTTTT. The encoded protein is CATSREPSPLGELFF.

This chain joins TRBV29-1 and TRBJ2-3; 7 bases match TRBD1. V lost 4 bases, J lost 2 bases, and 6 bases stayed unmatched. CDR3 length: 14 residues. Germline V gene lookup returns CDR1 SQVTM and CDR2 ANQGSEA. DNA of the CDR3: TGCAGCGTTGCTGGTGGGACAGCCACAGATACGCAGTATTTT. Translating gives CSVAGGTATDTQYF.

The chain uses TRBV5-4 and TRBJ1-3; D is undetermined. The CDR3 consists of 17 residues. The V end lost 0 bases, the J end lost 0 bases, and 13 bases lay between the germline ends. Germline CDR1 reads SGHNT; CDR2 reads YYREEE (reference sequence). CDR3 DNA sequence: TGTGCCAGCAGCTTGGCCTTAGGAAGGGACTCTGGAAACACCATATATTTT. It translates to CASSLALGRDSGNTIYF.

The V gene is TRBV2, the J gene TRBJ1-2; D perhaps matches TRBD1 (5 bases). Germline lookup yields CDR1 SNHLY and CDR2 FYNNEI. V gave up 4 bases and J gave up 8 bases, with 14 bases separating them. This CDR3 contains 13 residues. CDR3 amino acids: CASSGDSKYGYTF. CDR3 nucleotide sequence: TGTGCCAGCAGTGGAGACAGCAAGTACGGCTACACCTTC.

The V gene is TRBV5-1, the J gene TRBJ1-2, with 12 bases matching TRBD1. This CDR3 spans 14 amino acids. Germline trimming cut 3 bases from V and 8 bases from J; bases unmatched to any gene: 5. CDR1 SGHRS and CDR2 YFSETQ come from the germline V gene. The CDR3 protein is CASSSGTGGVGYTF. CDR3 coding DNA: TGCGCCAGCAGCTCCGGGACAGGGGGCGTAGGCTACACCTTC.

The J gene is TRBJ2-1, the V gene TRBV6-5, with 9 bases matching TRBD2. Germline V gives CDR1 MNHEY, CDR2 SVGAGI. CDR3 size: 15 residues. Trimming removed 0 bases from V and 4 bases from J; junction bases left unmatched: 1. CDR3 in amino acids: CASSYSTSGYNEQFF. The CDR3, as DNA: TGTGCCAGCAGTTACTCGACTAGCGGATACAATGAGCAGTTCTTC.